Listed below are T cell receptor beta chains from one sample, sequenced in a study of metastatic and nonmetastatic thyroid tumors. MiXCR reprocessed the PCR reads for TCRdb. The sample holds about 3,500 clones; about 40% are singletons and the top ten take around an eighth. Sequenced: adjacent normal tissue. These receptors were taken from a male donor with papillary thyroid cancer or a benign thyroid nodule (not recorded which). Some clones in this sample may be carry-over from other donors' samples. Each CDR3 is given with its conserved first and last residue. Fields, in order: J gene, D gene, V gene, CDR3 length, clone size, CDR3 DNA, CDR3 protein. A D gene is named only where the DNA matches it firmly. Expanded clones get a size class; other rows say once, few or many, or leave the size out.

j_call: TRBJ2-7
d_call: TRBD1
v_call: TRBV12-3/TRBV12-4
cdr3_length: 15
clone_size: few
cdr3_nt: TGTGCCAGCAGTTTTTCCGGGACAGGTCTTAGGGAGCAGTACTTC
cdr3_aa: CASSFSGTGLREQYF

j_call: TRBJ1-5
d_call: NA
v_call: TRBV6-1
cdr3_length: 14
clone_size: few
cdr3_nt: TGTGCCAGCAGGGACAGCAATAGCAATCAGCCCCAGCATTTT
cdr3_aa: CASRDSNSNQPQHF

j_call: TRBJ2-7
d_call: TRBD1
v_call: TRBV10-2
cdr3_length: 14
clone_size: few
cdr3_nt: TGCGCCAGCAGTGATCGGACAGGGAACTACGAGCAGTACTTC
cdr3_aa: CASSDRTGNYEQYF

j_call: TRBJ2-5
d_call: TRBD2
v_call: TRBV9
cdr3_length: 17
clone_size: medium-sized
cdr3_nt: TGTGCCAGCAGCGTAGCGTTGGGACTAGCGTTTCAAGAGACCCAGTACTTC
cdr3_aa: CASSVALGLAFQETQYF

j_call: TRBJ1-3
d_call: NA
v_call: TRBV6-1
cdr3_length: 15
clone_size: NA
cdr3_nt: TGTGCCAGTGTGGGACTCCGAACCTCTGGAAACACCATATATTTT
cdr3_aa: CASVGLRTSGNTIYF

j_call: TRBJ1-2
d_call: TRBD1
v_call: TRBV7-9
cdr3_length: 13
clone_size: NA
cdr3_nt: TGTGCCAGCAGCCCAGGACAGGGCTATGGCTACACCTTC
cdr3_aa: CASSPGQGYGYTF

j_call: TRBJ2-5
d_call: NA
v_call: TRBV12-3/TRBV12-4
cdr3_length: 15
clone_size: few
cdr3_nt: TGTGCCAGCAGTTTAAACTGGGGGGCTGCAGAGACCCAGTACTTC
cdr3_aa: CASSLNWGAAETQYF

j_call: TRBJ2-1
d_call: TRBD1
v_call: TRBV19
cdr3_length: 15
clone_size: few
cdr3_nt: TGTGCCAGTAGTATAGCAGGGACAGGGGTCAATGAGCAGTTCTTC
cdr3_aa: CASSIAGTGVNEQFF

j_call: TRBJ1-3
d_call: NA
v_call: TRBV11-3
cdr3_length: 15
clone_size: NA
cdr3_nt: TGTGCCAGCAGCTTAGATTCGAAAGCCGGTGAAACCATATATTTT
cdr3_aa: CASSLDSKAGETIYF

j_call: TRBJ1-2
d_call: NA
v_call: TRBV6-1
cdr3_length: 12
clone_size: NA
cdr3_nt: TGTGCCAGCAGGGACGGGGTAGGTGGCTACACCTTC
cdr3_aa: CASRDGVGGYTF

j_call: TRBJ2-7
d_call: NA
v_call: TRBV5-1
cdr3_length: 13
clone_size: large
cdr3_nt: TGCGCCAGCAGCTTGGAGGTGGGGGGCGAGCAGTACTTC
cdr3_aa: CASSLEVGGEQYF

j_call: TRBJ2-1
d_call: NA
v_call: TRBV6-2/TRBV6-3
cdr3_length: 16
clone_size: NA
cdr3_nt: TGTGCCAGCAGTTACCGGAGGGGGACACCATACAATGAGCAGTTCTTC
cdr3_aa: CASSYRRGTPYNEQFF

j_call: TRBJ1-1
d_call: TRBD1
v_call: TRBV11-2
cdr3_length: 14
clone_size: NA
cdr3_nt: TGTGCCAGCAAATCCACAGGGGTGAACACTGAAGCTTTCTTT
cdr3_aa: CASKSTGVNTEAFF

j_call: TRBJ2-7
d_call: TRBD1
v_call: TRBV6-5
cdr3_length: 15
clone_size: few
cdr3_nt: TGTGCCAGCAGTTACTACCAGGGGGCGACCTACGAGCAGTACTTC
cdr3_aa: CASSYYQGATYEQYF

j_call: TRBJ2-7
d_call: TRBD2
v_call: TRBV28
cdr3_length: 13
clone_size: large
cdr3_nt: TGTGCCAGCAGGTCGGGGGGTCCGGGGGAGCAGTACTTC
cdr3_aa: CASRSGGPGEQYF

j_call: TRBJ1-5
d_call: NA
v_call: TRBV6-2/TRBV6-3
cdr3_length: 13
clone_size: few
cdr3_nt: TGTGCCAGCAGTTACCTTAGCAATCAGCCCCAGCATTTT
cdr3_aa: CASSYLSNQPQHF

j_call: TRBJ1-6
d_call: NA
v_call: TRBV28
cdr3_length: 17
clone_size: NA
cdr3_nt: TGTGCCAGCAGTTCCACCAGTCAGGGTTTCAATAATTCACCCCTCCACTTT
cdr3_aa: CASSSTSQGFNNSPLHF

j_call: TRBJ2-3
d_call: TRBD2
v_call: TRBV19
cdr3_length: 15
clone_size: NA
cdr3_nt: TGTGCCAGTAGCCTCCCGGGACTAGGTGTCTATACGCAGTATTTT
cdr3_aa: CASSLPGLGVYTQYF

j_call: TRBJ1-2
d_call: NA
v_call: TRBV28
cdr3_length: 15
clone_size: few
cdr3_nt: TGTGCCAGCAGTGCGGGACAATCCCAAGTGGAGGGCTACACCTTC
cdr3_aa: CASSAGQSQVEGYTF

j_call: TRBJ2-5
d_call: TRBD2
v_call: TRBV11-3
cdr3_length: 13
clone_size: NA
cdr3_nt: TGTGCCAGCAGCGGACTAGCGGGAGAGACCCAGTACTTC
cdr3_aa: CASSGLAGETQYF

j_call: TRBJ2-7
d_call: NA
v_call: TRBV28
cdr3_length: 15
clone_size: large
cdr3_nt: TGTGCCAGCAGTTCCCGCCTAGGTTTCTCCTACGAGCAGTACTTC
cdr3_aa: CASSSRLGFSYEQYF

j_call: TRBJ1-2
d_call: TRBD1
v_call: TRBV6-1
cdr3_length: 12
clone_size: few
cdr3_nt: TGTGCCAGCACTACAGGGGTTGATGGCTACACCTTC
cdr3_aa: CASTTGVDGYTF

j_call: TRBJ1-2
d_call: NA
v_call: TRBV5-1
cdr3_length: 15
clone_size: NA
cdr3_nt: TGCGCCAGCAGCTACTCCGGGACCACTAACTATGGCTACACCTTC
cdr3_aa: CASSYSGTTNYGYTF

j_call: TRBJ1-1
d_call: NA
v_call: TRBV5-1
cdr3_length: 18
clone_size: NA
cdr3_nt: TGCGCCAGCAGCCTAATTCCATCAGGGGAAGGGATGAACGCTGAAGCTTTCTTT
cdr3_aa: CASSLIPSGEGMNAEAFF

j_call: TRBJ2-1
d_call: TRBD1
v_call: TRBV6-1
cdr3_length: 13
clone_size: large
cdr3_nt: TGTGCCAGCAGTCGGACAGGGTACAATGAGCAGTTCTTC
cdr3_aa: CASSRTGYNEQFF

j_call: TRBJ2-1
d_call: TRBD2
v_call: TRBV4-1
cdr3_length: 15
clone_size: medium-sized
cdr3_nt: TGCGCCAGCAGCCCAGGGACTAGCGTCGCCCATGAGCAGTTCTTC
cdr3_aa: CASSPGTSVAHEQFF

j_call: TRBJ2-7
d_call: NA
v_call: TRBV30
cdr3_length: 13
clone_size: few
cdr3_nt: TGTGCCTGGAGTGGTCAGGGGGAGGACGAGCAGTACTTC
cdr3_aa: CAWSGQGEDEQYF

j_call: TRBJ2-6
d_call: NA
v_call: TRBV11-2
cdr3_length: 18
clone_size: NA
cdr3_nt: TGTGCCAGCAGCTTAATGGGTGGTAGTATCTCTGGGGCCAACGTCCTGACTTTC
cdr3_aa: CASSLMGGSISGANVLTF

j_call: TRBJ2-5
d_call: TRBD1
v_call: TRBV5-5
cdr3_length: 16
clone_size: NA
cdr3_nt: TGTGCCAGCAGCTTCTCGACAGGGGGTCGGCAAGAGACCCAGTACTTC
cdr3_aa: CASSFSTGGRQETQYF

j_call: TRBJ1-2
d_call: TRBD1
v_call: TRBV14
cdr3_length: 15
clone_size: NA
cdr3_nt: TGTGCCAGCAGTCCCCGGGACAGGAGATACTATGGGTCGACCTTC
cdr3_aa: CASSPRDRRYYGSTF

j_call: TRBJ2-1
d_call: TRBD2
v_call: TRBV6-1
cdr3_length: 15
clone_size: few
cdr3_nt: TGTGCCAGCAGGTCCGGGACTAGCGGGAGTTATGAGCAGTTCTTC
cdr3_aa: CASRSGTSGSYEQFF

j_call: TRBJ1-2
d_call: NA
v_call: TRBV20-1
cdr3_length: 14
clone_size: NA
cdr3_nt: TGCAGTGCTAGAGCAGGAATAGCTAACTATGGCTACACCTTC
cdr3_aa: CSARAGIANYGYTF

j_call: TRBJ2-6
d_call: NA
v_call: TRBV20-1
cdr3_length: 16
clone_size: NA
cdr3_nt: TGCAGTGCTAGAGAGAGAGGGGTACCTGGGGCCAACGTCCTGACTTTC
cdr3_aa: CSARERGVPGANVLTF

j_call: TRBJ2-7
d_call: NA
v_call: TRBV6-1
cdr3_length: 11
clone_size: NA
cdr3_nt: TGTGCCAGCAGTGGCCCCTACGGGCAGTACTTC
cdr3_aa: CASSGPYGQYF

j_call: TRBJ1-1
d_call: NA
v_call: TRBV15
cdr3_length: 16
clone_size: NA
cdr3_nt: TGTGCCACCAGCAGAGACACGAGGGTAGGGAACACTGAAGCTTTCTTT
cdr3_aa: CATSRDTRVGNTEAFF

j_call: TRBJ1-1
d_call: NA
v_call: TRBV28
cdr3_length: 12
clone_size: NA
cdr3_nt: TGTGCCAGCAAGGCCCCCAGGACTGAAGCTTTCTTT
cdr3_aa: CASKAPRTEAFF

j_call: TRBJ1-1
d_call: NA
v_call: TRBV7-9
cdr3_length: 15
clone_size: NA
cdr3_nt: TGTGCCAGCAGCTCCAAGGGGGGTGGGCAGGCTGAAGCTTTCTTT
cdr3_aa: CASSSKGGGQAEAFF

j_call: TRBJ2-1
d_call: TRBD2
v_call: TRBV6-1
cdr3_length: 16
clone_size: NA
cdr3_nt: TGTGCCAGCAGTGAATGGGGTAGCGGGAGGTCGAATGAGCAGTTCTTC
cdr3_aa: CASSEWGSGRSNEQFF

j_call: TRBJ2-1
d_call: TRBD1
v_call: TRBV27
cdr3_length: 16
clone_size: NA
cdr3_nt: TGTGCCAGCAGTTTATTTATCGGACAGGGCCTCAATGAGCAGTTCTTC
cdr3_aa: CASSLFIGQGLNEQFF